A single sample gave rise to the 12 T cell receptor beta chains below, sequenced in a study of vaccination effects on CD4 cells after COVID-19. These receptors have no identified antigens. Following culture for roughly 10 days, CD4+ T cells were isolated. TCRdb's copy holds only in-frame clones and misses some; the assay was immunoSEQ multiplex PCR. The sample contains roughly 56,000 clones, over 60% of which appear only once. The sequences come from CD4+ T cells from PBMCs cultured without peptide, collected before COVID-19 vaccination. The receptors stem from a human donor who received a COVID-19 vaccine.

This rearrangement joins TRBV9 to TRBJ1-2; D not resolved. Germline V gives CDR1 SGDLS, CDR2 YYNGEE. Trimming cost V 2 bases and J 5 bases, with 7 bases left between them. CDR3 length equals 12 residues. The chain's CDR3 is CASSVNRYGYTF. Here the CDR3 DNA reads TGTGCCAGCAGCGTCAACAGATATGGCTACACCTTC.

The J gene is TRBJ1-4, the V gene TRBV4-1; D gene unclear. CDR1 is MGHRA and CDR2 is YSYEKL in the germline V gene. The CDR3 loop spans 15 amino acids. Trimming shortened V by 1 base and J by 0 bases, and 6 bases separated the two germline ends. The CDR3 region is CASSQGWATNEKLFF. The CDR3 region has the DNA TGCGCCAGCAGCCAAGGGTGGGCAACTAATGAAAAACTGTTTTTT.

CDR3 sequence: CASSQLDPGTGGDGYTF. For the CDR3, the DNA is TGTGCCAGCAGCCAACTCGATCCCGGGACAGGGGGGGACGGCTACACCTTC. The V and J genes are TRBV3-1 (or the pseudogene TRBV3-2) and TRBJ1-2; 11 nucleotides line up with TRBD1. This CDR3 contains 17 residues. With 2 bases clipped from V and 8 bases from J, the junction kept 13 bases outside the gene matches. From germline, CDR1 is LGHDT and CDR2 YNNKEL (reference sequence).

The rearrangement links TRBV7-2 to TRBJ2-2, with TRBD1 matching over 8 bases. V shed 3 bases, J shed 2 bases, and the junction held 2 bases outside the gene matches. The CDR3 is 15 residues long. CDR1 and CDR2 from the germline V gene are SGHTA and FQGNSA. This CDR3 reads CASSFGQGNTGELFF. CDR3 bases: TGTGCCAGCAGCTTTGGACAGGGTAACACCGGGGAGCTGTTTTTT.

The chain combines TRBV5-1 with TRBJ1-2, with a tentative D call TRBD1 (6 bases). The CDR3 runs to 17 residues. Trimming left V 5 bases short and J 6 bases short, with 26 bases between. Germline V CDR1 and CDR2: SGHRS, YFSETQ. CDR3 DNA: TGCGCCAGCAGGGATACAGGGCTTTTGGGGCTGAGGGATGGCTACACCTTC. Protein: CASRDTGLLGLRDGYTF.

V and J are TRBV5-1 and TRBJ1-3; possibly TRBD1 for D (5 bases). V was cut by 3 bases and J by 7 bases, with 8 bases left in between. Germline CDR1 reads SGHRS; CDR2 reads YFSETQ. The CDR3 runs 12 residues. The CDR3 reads CASSSGGNTIYF. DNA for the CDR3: TGCGCCAGCAGCTCGGGGGGGAACACCATATATTTT.

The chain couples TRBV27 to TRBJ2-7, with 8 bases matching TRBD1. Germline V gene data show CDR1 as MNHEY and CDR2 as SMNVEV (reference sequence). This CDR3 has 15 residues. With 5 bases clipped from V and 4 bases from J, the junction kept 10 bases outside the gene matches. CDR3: CASSTSRGRGYEQYV. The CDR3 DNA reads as TGTGCCAGCAGTACTTCCAGGGGGCGCGGGTACGAGCAGTACGTC.

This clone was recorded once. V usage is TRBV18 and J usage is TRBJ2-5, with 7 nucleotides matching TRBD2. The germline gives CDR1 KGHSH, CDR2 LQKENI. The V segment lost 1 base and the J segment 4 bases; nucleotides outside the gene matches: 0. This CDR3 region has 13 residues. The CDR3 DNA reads TGTGCCAGCTCACCACGCGGGGGAGAGACCCAGTACTTC. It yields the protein CASSPRGGETQYF.

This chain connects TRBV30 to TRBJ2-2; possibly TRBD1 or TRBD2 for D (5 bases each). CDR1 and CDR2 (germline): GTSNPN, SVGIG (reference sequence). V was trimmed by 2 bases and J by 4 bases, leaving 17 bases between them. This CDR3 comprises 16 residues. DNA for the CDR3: TGTGCCTGGAGTATCTACACCGGGACCACCACCGGGGAGCTGTTTTTT. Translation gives CAWSIYTGTTTGELFF.

CDR3 nucleotides: TGTGCCAGCTCACCACCAGGACGAAATGAAAAACTGTTTTTT. It codes for CASSPPGRNEKLFF. The gene calls are TRBV18 and TRBJ1-4; D remains ambiguous. The V and J ends lost 0 bases and 5 bases respectively, with 7 bases between them. There are 14 residues in the CDR3. CDR1 KGHSH and CDR2 LQKENI come from the germline V gene. Based on the CDR3 plus reference TRBV18 and TRBJ1-4, the full variable domain is NAGVMQNPRHLVRRRGQEARLRCSPMKGHSHVYWYRQLPEEGLKFMVYLQKENIIDESGMPKERFSAEFPKEGPSILRIQQVVRGDSAAYFCASSPPGRNEKLFFGSGTQLSVL.

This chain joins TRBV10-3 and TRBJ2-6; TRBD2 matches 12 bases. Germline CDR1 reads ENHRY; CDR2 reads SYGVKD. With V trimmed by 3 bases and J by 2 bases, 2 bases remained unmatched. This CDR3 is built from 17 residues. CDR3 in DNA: TGTGCCATCAGTGAACTAGCGGGGGGACCTGGGGCCAACGTCCTGACTTTC. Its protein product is CAISELAGGPGANVLTF.

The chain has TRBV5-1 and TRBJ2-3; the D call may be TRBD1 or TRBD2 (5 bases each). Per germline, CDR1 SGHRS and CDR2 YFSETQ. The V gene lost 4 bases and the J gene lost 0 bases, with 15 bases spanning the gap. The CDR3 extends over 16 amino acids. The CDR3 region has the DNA TGCGCCAGCAGCGCCCGGGACCCCACTAGCACAGATACGCAGTATTTT. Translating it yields CASSARDPTSTDTQYF. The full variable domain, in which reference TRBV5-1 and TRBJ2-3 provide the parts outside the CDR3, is KAGVTQTPRYLIKTRGQQVTLSCSPISGHRSVSWYQQTPGQGLQFLFEYFSETQRNKGNFPGRFSGRQFSNSRSEMNVSTLELGDSALYLCASSARDPTSTDTQYFGPGTRLTVL.